The clone carrying this T cell receptor beta chain was picked up many times. The antigen is not known. These data come from a study of T cells in Graves' hyperthyroidism and ophthalmopathy. Isolation of PBMCs was performed on 8.5 to 10 ml fresh peripheral blood. RNA transcripts yielded amplified TCR beta CDR3 regions. The study used the HTBI primer set for a first-round RT-PCR of the TCR CDR3. Each CDR3 protein gets one entry after TCRdb re-called the multiplex PCR reads with MiXCR. The table includes 600,000 or so distinct CDR3 sequences, 15% to 20% detected once. Study findings and constraints: It was a median approximately 7.1 months before onset that the model predicted ophthalmopathy. The blood repertoire included most of the expanded thyroid clonotypes above 0.001.

The V end lost 6 bases, the J end lost 5 bases, and 8 bases lay between the germline ends. The CDR3 sequence is 12 residues long. Germline values: CDR1 MDHEN, CDR2 SYDVKM. The sequencing sample was made of blood. The chain uses TRBV28 and TRBJ2-1; D may correspond to TRBD1 or TRBD2 (5 bases each). The clonotype originates from a woman younger than 45 with Graves' hyperthyroidism. The CDR3 DNA sequence: TGTGCCAGCAGGGGACCTCACAATGAGCAGTTCTTC. Its protein product is CASRGPHNEQFF.